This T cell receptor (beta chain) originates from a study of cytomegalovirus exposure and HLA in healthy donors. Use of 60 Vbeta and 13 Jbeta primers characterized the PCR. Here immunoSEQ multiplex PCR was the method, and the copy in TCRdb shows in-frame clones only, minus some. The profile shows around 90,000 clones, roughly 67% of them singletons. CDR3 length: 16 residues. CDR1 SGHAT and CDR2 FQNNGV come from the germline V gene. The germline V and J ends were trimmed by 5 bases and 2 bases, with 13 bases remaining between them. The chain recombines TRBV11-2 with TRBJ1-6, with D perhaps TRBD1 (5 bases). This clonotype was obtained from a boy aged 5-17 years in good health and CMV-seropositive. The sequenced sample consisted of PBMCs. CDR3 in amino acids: CASSGDRVAYNSPLHF. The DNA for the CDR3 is TGTGCCAGCAGCGGAGACAGAGTGGCCTATAATTCACCCCTCCACTTT.